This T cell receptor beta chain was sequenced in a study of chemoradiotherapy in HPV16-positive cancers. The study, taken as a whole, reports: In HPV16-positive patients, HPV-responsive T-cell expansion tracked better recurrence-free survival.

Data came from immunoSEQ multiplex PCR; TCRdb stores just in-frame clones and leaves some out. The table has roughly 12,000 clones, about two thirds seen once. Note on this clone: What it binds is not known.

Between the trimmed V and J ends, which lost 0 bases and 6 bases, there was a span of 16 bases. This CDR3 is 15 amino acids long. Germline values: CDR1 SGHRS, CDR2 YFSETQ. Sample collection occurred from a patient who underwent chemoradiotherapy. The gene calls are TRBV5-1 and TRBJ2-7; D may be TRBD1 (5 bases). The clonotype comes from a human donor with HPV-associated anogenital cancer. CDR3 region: CASSLGQGLYSEQYF. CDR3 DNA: TGCGCCAGCAGCTTGGGGCAGGGTCTTTATAGCGAGCAGTACTTC.